The clone carrying this TCR beta chain has a single count. These data are taken from a study of blood T cell repertoires in COVID-19. Generated by immunoSEQ multiplex PCR, the TCRdb table keeps only in-frame clones and is missing some. The repertoire holds approximately 500,000 clones, with 89% as singletons. CDR3 size: 15 residues. Trimming removed 3 bases at V and 5 bases at J, with 14 bases between. Germline lookup yields CDR1 MDHEN and CDR2 SYDVKM. The sequence came from a young man with COVID-19, enrolled during active disease. Sequencing input: peripheral blood. The rearrangement joins TRBV28 to TRBJ1-5, with TRBD1 as a possible D gene (5 bases). The CDR3 loop is CASSFSGLDYQPQHF. CDR3 bases: TGTGCCAGCAGTTTCTCGGGACTGGATTATCAGCCCCAGCATTTT.